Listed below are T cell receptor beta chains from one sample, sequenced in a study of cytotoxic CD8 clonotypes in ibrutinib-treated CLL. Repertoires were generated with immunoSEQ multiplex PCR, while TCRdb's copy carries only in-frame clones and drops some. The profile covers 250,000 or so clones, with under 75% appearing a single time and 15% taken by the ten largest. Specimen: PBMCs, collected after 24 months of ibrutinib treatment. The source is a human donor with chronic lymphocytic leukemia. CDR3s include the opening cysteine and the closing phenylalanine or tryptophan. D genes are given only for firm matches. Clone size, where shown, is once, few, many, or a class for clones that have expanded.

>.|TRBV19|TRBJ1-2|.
CASSPGGSRSYGYTF
TGTGCCAGTAGCCCTGGGGGGAGTAGGAGCTATGGCTACACCTTC
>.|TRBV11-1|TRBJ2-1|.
CASSLDSRTKQFF
TGTGCCAGCAGCTTAGACTCGCGGACTAAGCAGTTCTTC
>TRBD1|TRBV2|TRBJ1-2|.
CASTQSTGGYGYTF
TGTGCCAGCACGCAGTCTACAGGGGGCTATGGCTACACCTTC
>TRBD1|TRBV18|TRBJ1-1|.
CASSPMTGAPQGYTEAFF
TGTGCCAGCTCACCTATGACCGGAGCACCACAGGGGTACACTGAAGCTTTCTTT
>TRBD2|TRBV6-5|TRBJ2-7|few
CASSYSGTSEQYF
TGTGCCAGCAGTTATTCCGGGACTAGCGAGCAGTACTTC
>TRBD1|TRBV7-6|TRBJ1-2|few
CASSPGQGAEYGYTF
TGTGCCAGCAGCCCAGGACAGGGGGCGGAGTATGGCTACACCTTC
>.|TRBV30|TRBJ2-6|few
CAWRESGANVLTF
TGTGCCTGGAGGGAATCTGGGGCCAACGTCCTGACTTTC
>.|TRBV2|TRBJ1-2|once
CASSENRDYGYTF
TGTGCCAGCAGTGAAAACAGAGACTATGGCTACACCTTC
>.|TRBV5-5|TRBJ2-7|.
CASSLNPQVTYEQYF
TGTGCCAGCAGCTTGAATCCCCAGGTCACCTACGAGCAGTACTTC
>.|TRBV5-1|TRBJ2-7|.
CASSLGGGRAPNEQYF
TGCGCCAGCAGCTTGGGTGGGGGCCGAGCCCCTAACGAGCAGTACTTC
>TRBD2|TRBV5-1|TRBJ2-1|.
CASSRASGVYNEQFF
TGCGCCAGCAGCCGGGCTAGCGGGGTATACAATGAGCAGTTCTTC
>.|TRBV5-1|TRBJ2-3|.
CASKEGSASGHTQYF
TGCGCCAGCAAAGAAGGAAGCGCGAGCGGACATACGCAGTATTTT
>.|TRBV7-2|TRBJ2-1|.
CASRPRWETGDEQFF
TGTGCCAGCAGGCCTCGATGGGAAACCGGGGATGAGCAGTTCTTC
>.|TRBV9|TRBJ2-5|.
CASSGPWERGETQYF
TGTGCCAGCAGCGGACCCTGGGAAAGGGGGGAGACCCAGTACTTC
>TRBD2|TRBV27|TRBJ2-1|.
CASSLGLAGVRFF
TGTGCCAGCAGTTTAGGGCTAGCGGGAGTTCGGTTCTTC
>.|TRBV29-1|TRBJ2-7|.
CSVEGYGSYEQYF
TGCAGCGTTGAAGGTTACGGATCCTACGAGCAGTACTTC
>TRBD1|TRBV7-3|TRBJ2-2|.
CASRLTAWTGARNTGELFF
TGTGCCAGCAGACTTACGGCGTGGACAGGGGCACGGAACACCGGGGAGCTGTTTTTT
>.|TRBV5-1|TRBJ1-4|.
CASSFQQSGAGEKLFF
TGCGCCAGCAGCTTTCAGCAATCGGGTGCCGGGGAAAAACTGTTTTTT
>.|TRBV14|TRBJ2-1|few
CASSQASEQFF
TGTGCCAGCAGCCAAGCAAGTGAGCAGTTCTTC
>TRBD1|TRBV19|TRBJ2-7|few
CASSWTGAYEQYF
TGTGCCAGTAGTTGGACAGGAGCCTACGAGCAGTACTTC
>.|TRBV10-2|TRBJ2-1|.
CASTQGDPRIYNEQFF
TGCGCCAGCACCCAAGGGGATCCCCGAATATACAATGAGCAGTTCTTC
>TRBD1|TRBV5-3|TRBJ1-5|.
CARSLGTGDNGNQPQHF
TGTGCCAGAAGCTTGGGGACAGGGGACAATGGCAATCAGCCCCAGCATTTT
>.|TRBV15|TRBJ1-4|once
CATSRDGGATNEKLFF
TGTGCCACCAGCAGAGATGGTGGGGCAACTAATGAAAAACTGTTTTTT
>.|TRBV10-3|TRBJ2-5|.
CAISPLIASGETQYF
TGTGCCATCAGCCCACTCATCGCCTCGGGGGAGACCCAGTACTTC
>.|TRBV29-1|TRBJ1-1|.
CSVSSNLNTEAFF
TGCAGCGTCTCTTCAAATTTGAACACTGAAGCTTTCTTT
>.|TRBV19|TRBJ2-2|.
CASSRRTNHVSGELFF
TGTGCCAGTAGTAGACGGACTAACCACGTCTCCGGGGAGCTGTTTTTT
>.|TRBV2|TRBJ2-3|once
CASRGNQVYLFTDTQYF
TGTGCCAGCAGGGGGAACCAGGTTTACCTTTTCACAGATACGCAGTATTTT
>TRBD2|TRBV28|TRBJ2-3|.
CASSFLLADNTDTQYF
TGTGCCAGCAGTTTTTTACTAGCGGATAACACAGATACGCAGTATTTT
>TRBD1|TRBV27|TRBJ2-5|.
CASSARQGSPETQYF
TGTGCCAGCAGTGCTCGACAGGGTTCCCCAGAGACCCAGTACTTC
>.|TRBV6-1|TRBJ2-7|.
CASSEAGLALREQYF
TGTGCCAGCAGTGAAGCGGGGCTAGCGCTGCGGGAGCAGTACTTC
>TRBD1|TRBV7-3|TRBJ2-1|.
CASSLTGGTHNEQFF
TGTGCCAGCAGCTTGACAGGGGGCACACACAATGAGCAGTTCTTC
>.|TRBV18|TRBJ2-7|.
CASSPPGEEQYF
TGTGCCAGCTCACCACCTGGGGAGGAGCAGTACTTC
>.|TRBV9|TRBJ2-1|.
CASSVSGVTANEQFF
TGTGCCAGCAGCGTCTCGGGTGTAACCGCCAATGAGCAGTTCTTC
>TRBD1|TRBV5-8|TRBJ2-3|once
CASSLGDRGFASTDTQYF
TGTGCCAGCAGCTTGGGGGACAGGGGGTTCGCTAGCACAGATACGCAGTATTTT
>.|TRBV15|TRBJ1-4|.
CATSRAGVNEKLFF
TGTGCCACCAGCAGGGCGGGGGTCAATGAAAAACTGTTTTTT
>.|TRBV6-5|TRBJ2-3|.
CASSPFGVSTDTQYF
TGTGCCAGCAGCCCGTTCGGGGTTTCGACAGATACGCAGTATTTT
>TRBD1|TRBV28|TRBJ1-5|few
CASSFQGAYGPQHF
TGTGCCAGCAGTTTTCAGGGGGCGTATGGGCCCCAGCATTTT
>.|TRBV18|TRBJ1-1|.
CASSPEGREAFF
TGTGCCAGCTCACCAGAGGGTCGCGAAGCTTTCTTT
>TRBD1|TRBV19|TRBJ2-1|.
CASSRGGDEQFF
TGTGCCAGTAGTAGAGGGGGCGATGAGCAGTTCTTC
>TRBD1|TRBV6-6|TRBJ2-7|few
CASSPGTAYEQYF
TGTGCCAGCAGCCCCGGGACAGCATACGAGCAGTACTTC
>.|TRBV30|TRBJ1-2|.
CAWASGDPGYTF
TGTGCCTGGGCATCCGGGGACCCGGGCTACACCTTC
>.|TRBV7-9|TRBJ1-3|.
CASSPSGSGNTIYF
TGTGCCAGCAGCCCATCAGGGTCAGGAAACACCATATATTTT
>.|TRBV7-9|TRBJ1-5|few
CASSPSGGAGQPQHF
TGTGCCAGCAGCCCAAGTGGGGGCGCGGGGCAGCCCCAGCATTTT
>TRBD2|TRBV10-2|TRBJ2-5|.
CASSTQGLAGVGTQYF
TGCGCCAGCAGCACTCAGGGACTAGCGGGAGTAGGGACCCAGTACTTC
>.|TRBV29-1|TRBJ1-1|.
CSVSPRLRNTEAFF
TGCAGCGTTTCGCCGAGGCTTAGGAACACTGAAGCTTTCTTT
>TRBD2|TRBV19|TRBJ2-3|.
CASSIAGGADTQYF
TGTGCCAGTAGTATAGCGGGAGGTGCGGATACGCAGTATTTT
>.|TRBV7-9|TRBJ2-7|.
CASNREGYEQYF
TGTGCCAGCAACAGGGAGGGATACGAGCAGTACTTC
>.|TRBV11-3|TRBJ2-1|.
CASSNNQGGSQQFF
TGTGCCAGCAGCAATAACCAGGGAGGTTCCCAGCAGTTCTTC
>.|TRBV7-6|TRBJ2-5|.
CASSLIGQETQYF
TGTGCCAGCAGCTTAATCGGCCAAGAGACCCAGTACTTC
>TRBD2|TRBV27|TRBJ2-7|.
CASSLLAEAYEQYF
TGTGCCAGCAGTTTACTAGCGGAAGCCTACGAGCAGTACTTC
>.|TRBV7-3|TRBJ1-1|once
CASSLNPGQTEAFF
TGTGCCAGCAGCTTAAACCCCGGGCAGACTGAAGCTTTCTTT
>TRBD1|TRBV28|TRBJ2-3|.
CASSLGQGTQYF
TGTGCCAGCAGTCTGGGACAGGGAACGCAGTATTTT
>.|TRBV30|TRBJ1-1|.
CAWTADDEGEAFF
TGTGCCTGGACAGCAGACGATGAGGGAGAGGCTTTCTTT
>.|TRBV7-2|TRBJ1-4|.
CASSYGRNEKLFF
TGTGCCAGCAGCTACGGACGGAATGAAAAACTGTTTTTT
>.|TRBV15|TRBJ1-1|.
CATSRDNGIGPRTEAFF
TGTGCCACCAGCAGAGATAACGGGATAGGGCCGAGGACTGAAGCTTTCTTT
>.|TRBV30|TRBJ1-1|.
CAWSRGPTNTEAFF
TGTGCCTGGAGTAGAGGACCTACGAACACTGAAGCTTTCTTT
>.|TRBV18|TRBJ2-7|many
CASSHPSDGYEQYF
TGTGCCAGCTCACACCCCTCTGACGGTTACGAGCAGTACTTC
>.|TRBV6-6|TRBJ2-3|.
CASSYPGGATDTQYF
TGTGCCAGCAGTTATCCTGGGGGGGCCACAGATACGCAGTATTTT
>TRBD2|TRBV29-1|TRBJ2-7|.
CSVPPGGRWFEQYF
TGCAGCGTTCCCCCAGGCGGGAGGTGGTTCGAGCAGTACTTC